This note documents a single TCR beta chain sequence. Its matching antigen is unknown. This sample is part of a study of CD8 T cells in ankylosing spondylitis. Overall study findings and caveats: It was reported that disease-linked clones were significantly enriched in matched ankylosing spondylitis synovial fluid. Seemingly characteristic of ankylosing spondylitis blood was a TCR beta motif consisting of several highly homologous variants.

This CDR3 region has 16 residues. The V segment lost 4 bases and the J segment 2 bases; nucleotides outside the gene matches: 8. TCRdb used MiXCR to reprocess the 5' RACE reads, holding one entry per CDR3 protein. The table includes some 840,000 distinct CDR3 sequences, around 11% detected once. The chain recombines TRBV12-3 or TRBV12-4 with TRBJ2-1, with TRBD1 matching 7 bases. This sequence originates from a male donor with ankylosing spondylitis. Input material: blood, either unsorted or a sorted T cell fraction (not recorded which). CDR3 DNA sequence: TGTGCCAGCAGTTGGGACAGCGCTAGCACCTACAATGAGCAGTTCTTC. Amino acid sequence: CASSWDSASTYNEQFF.